The 15 T cell receptor beta chains reported below all come from one sample, sequenced in a study of radiation and T cells in renal cell carcinoma. Some clones are missing from TCRdb's copy, which holds only in-frame ones; the method was immunoSEQ multiplex PCR. The repertoire holds 70,000 or so clones, with roughly 80% as singletons. Described time point: blood 2 weeks post-SBRT. The sample's treatment: 15 Gy SBRT to primary tumor, nephrectomy 4 weeks later. This specimen was blood, taken from a patient whose treatment included radiotherapy and nephrectomy. The source of these receptors is a man aged 55 to 69 with renal cell carcinoma.

There are a few counts of this clone. The chain links TRBV21-1 to TRBJ1-1; the table's D call, TRBD1, was not checked against the DNA. TRBV21-1 is listed as a pseudogene. CDR3 length: 14 amino acids. The CDR3 is CASSNGALNTEAFF. CDR3 DNA: TGTGCCAGCAGCAATGGGGCCCTGAACACTGAAGCTTTCTTT.

V is TRBV19 and J is TRBJ2-3; D is unclear. Looked up from germline, CDR1 is LNHDA and CDR2 is SQIVND (reference sequence). Trimming removed 3 bases from V and 2 bases from J, with 9 bases in between. This CDR3 spans 14 amino acids. CDR3: CASSMGSTTDTQYF. CDR3 nucleotides: TGTGCCAGTAGTATGGGGTCGACCACAGATACGCAGTATTTT.

The chain couples TRBV18 to TRBJ1-5; D is perhaps TRBD1 (5 bases). Germline-derived CDR1 and CDR2 are KGHSH and LQKENI. The V end was cut by 4 bases, the J end by 4 bases, with 14 bases between. CDR3 size: 15 residues. The DNA of the CDR3 is TGTGCCAGCTCACAAAACCAGGGAGGAAATCAGCCCCAGCATTTT. As protein: CASSQNQGGNQPQHF.

The chain is built from TRBV28 and TRBJ2-3, with a weak D call TRBD1 (6 bases). The CDR3 loop spans 16 amino acids. Trimming took off 4 bases at V and 0 bases at J, with 14 bases between the two ends. Germline V gene lookup returns CDR1 MDHEN and CDR2 SYDVKM. CDR3: CASSSDRKRSTDTQYF. CDR3 coding DNA: TGTGCCAGCAGTTCAGACAGGAAAAGAAGCACAGATACGCAGTATTTT.

The chain has TRBV11-3 and TRBJ2-3, with D maybe TRBD2 (6 bases). Germline lookup yields CDR1 SGHNT and CDR2 YENEEA. The CDR3 runs to 14 residues. The germline V and J ends were trimmed by 1 base and 5 bases, with 10 bases remaining between them. The CDR3 spells CASSLGGVEDTQYF. The CDR3 DNA is TGTGCCAGCAGCTTAGGGGGGGTTGAAGATACGCAGTATTTT. Based on the CDR3 plus reference TRBV11-3 and TRBJ2-3, the full variable domain is EAGVVQSPRYKIIEKKQPVAFWCNPISGHNTLYWYLQNLGQGPELLIRYENEEAVDDSQLPKDRFSAERLKGVDSTLKIQPAELGDSAVYLCASSLGGVEDTQYFGPGTRLTVL.

The chain links TRBV5-6 to TRBJ2-3; D is tentatively TRBD1 or TRBD2 (6 bases each). Looked up from germline, CDR1 is SGHDT and CDR2 is YYEEEE. The V end was cut by 4 bases, the J end by 7 bases, with 22 bases between. The CDR3 runs 16 residues. DNA for the CDR3: TGTGCCAGCAGCCCGTGGGGGGCAGGGATTTTAAATACGCAGTATTTT. It yields the protein CASSPWGAGILNTQYF.

This clone was seen only a few times. V and J are TRBV7-2 and TRBJ2-7; D perhaps matches TRBD2 (5 bases). CDR1 is SGHTA and CDR2 is FQGNSA in the germline V gene. Trimming took 5 bases from V and 0 from J, leaving 17 bases between them. The CDR3 length is 16 residues. CDR3 coding DNA: TGTGCCAGCAGCCCTTCTGAGGGCGACTTCTCCTACGAGCAGTACTTC. This codes for CASSPSEGDFSYEQYF.

This clone came up once. The chain combines TRBV7-7 with TRBJ2-1; D possibly corresponds to TRBD2 (6 bases). Germline CDR1 reads SSHAT; CDR2 reads FNYEAQ (reference sequence). The V gene lost 1 base and the J gene lost 2 bases, with 9 bases spanning the gap. The CDR3 extends over 15 amino acids. This CDR3 is CASSLGGNAYNEQFF. CDR3 sequence (DNA): TGTGCCAGCAGCTTAGGCGGGAACGCCTACAATGAGCAGTTCTTC.

The chain combines TRBV4-1 with TRBJ1-1; TRBD1 matches 8 bases. The CDR3 length is 16 residues. The V segment lost 2 bases and the J segment 1 base; nucleotides outside the gene matches: 6. CDR1 and CDR2 (germline): MGHRA, YSYEKL. The CDR3 bases are TGCGCCAGCAGCCAATACCTCGGGACAGGGAACACTGAAGCTTTCTTT. Its protein is CASSQYLGTGNTEAFF.

The genes are TRBV28 and TRBJ2-3, with D perhaps given as TRBD1 or TRBD2 (7 bases each). The CDR3 sequence is 15 residues long. Germline CDR1 and CDR2: MDHEN and SYDVKM. Trimming shortened V by 5 bases and J by 5 bases, and 17 bases separated the two germline ends. CDR3 in DNA: TGTGCCAGCAGTCTAGGGGCAGGGGGGGTAGATACGCAGTATTTT. It yields the protein CASSLGAGGVDTQYF.

The genes are TRBV11-2 and TRBJ1-4; D is ambiguous. CDR1 and CDR2 from the germline V gene are SGHAT and FQNNGV. The germline V and J ends were trimmed by 4 bases and 7 bases, with 10 bases remaining between them. The CDR3 is 13 amino acids. CDR3 nucleotides: TGTGCCAGCAGCTGGGGATTAGGTGAAAAACTGTTTTTT. It specifies CASSWGLGEKLFF.

The chain joins TRBV11-2 to TRBJ1-3, with no clear D. The length of the CDR3 is 13 residues. Germline lookup yields CDR1 SGHAT and CDR2 FQNNGV. V lost 2 bases and J 5 bases, leaving 7 bases between the germline ends. The CDR3 loop reads CASSLNSRNTIYF. The CDR3 coding sequence is TGTGCCAGCAGCTTAAACAGCAGAAACACCATATATTTT.

CDR3 nucleotide sequence: TGCGCCAGAAGGGGGGACAACTCCTACGAGCAGTACTTC. Translation: CARRGDNSYEQYF. This chain connects TRBV10-1 to TRBJ2-7; D may correspond to TRBD1 or TRBD2 (6 bases each). The CDR3 spans 13 residues. Germline CDR1 reads WNHNN; CDR2 reads SYGVQD (reference sequence). V shed 9 bases and J shed 0 bases, with 12 bases lying between them.

V is TRBV29-1 and J is TRBJ2-1; possible D gene TRBD2, 5 bases. Looked up from germline, CDR1 is SQVTM and CDR2 is ANQGSEA. CDR3 length equals 14 residues. Trimming removed 2 bases from V and 0 bases from J, with 8 bases in between. The CDR3, as DNA: TGCAGCGTTGAACAGGAGGTCTCCTACAATGAGCAGTTCTTC. Translation gives CSVEQEVSYNEQFF.

The J gene is TRBJ2-2, the V gene TRBV27; perhaps TRBD2 as D (6 bases). The CDR3 loop spans 16 amino acids. Deletions cut 7 bases from V and 0 bases from J, with 15 bases between. CDR1 MNHEY and CDR2 SMNVEV come from the germline V gene (reference sequence). In nucleotides, the CDR3 is TGTGCCAGCAAATCTTCGGGAGCGGCGAACACCGGGGAGCTGTTTTTT. This gives the protein CASKSSGAANTGELFF.